The TCR beta chain under discussion was sequenced for a study of circulating and synovial CD4+ cells in juvenile arthritis. Patients with active juvenile idiopathic arthritis donated these samples. Produced via immunoSEQ multiplex PCR; TCRdb's table is partial and in-frame only. Seen here are about 34,000 clones, roughly 95% observed once, and the top ten hold around 0.17%. Trimming cost V 4 bases and J 4 bases; bases outside gene matches: 7. The germline V gene has CDR1 SGHAT and CDR2 FQNNGV. The CDR3 spans 15 residues. The sample comprised CD4+ T cells from blood. This TCR was recovered from a human donor with juvenile idiopathic arthritis. This chain links TRBV11-2 with TRBJ2-1; the match to TRBD2 covers 7 bases. The CDR3 nucleotides are TGTGCCAGCAGCTCATTAGCGGGCAATTACAATGAGCAGTTCTTC. This translates into CASSSLAGNYNEQFF.